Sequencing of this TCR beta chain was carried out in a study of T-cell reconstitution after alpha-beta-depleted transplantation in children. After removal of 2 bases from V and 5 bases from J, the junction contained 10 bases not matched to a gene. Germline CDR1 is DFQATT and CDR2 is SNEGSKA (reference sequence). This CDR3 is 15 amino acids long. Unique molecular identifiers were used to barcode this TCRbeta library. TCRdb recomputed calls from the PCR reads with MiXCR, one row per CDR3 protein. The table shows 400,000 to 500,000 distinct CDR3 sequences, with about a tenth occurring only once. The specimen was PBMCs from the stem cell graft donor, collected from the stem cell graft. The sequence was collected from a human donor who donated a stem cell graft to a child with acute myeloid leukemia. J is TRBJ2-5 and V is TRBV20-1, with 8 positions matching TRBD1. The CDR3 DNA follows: TGCAGTGCTAGATCTCCCAGGGGGCTTTGGGAGACCCAGTACTTC. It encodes CSARSPRGLWETQYF.